This T cell receptor (beta chain) was sequenced during a study of cytomegalovirus exposure and HLA in healthy donors. Broader study findings: Cytomegalovirus-associated status was assigned to more than 150 TCR beta chains. An analysis done earlier found most TCR beta V segments productive about 90% or about 30% of the time.

The PCR employed 60 Vbeta primers together with 13 Jbeta primers. Assay used: immunoSEQ multiplex PCR; TCRdb lists only in-frame clones, some missing. Here the sample spans fewer than 85,000 clones, around three quarters being singletons. In regard to this clone: Its antigen is still unknown.

V trimming: 4 bases; J trimming: 1 base; junction bases outside the gene matches: 4. Germline V lookup: CDR1 ENHRY, CDR2 SYGVKD. This CDR3 is 15 amino acids long. V and J are TRBV10-3 and TRBJ2-7; 10 bases align to TRBD2. This TCR was recovered from a male donor in good health and CMV-seropositive. Sequencing input: PBMCs. The CDR3 is CAISAGLASSYEQYF. In nucleotides, the CDR3 is TGTGCCATCAGTGCGGGACTAGCGTCATCCTACGAGCAGTACTTC.